This entry features one T cell receptor beta chain sequence. This clonotype came up a few times. The antigen it binds to is not known. The sample holds no much larger clone one base away, and base qualities are not on file. CDR1 and CDR2, looked up from the germline V gene, are KGHSH and LQKENI. The trim is 5 bases for V and 1 base for J, with a gap of 6 bases between the germline ends. Measured from the cysteine to the phenylalanine, the CDR3 is 13 residues long. This entry keeps only the CDR3 DNA: 39 bases, framed from base 1. This sample was included in a study of T-cell reconstitution after alpha-beta-depleted transplantation in children (TCRdb year 2016). A note on the overall study: Using TCR repertoire profiling, the study quantitatively followed how T-cell immune reconstitution unfolded in children after TCRalphabeta/CD19-depleted allogeneic hematopoietic cell transplantation.

Libraries were constructed by PCR. The data were produced on an Illumina HiSeq 2500. Molecular barcoding was employed in the preparation of TCR libraries, with unique molecular identifiers being used to normalize TCRbeta repertoire quantification. Using fastp trimming at Q25 and MiXCR clonotype assembly, TCRdb reanalyzed the public sequencing data and kept in-frame beta chains. CDR3 protein sequences are deduplicated, and each keeps its most common genes and DNA. The sample table lists 210,000 or so distinct CDR3 sequences, roughly a tenth of them with a count of one. The ten largest make up about 6.2% of the sample.

The source material was PBMCs from the stem cell graft donor, sampled from the stem cell graft. This chain joins TRBV18 to TRBJ1-5, with no D gene named confidently. This TCR came from a human donor who donated a stem cell graft to a child with acute lymphoblastic leukemia. The sequence in DNA is TGTGCCAGCTCAGAAATGAGCAATCAGCCCCAGCATTTT. This is translated as CASSEMSNQPQHF.